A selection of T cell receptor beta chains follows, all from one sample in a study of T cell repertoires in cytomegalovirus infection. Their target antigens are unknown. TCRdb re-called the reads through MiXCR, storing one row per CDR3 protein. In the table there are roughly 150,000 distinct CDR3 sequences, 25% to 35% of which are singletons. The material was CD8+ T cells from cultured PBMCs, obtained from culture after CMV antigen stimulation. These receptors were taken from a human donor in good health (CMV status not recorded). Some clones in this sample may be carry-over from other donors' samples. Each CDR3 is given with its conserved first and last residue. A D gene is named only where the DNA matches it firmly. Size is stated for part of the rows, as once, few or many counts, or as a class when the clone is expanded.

cdr3_nt: TGTGCCAGCAGCGTAGGAGGTCCCGACACCGGGGAGCTGTTTTTT; cdr3_aa: CASSVGGPDTGELFF; d_call: .; v_call: TRBV9; clone_size: .; j_call: TRBJ2-2
cdr3_nt: TGTGCCAGTAGTACCTGGACAGGGGAGGTTACTGAAGCTTTCTTT; cdr3_aa: CASSTWTGEVTEAFF; d_call: TRBD1; v_call: TRBV19; clone_size: .; j_call: TRBJ1-1
cdr3_nt: TGTGCCAGCCGGGTTATCGTGCAGAACACCGGGGAGCTGTTTTTT; cdr3_aa: CASRVIVQNTGELFF; d_call: .; v_call: TRBV11-2; clone_size: .; j_call: TRBJ2-2
cdr3_nt: TGTGCCAGTAGTATATGGCTTATACAGGATAGCAATCAGCCCCAGCATTTT; cdr3_aa: CASSIWLIQDSNQPQHF; d_call: .; v_call: TRBV19; clone_size: .; j_call: TRBJ1-5
cdr3_nt: TGTGCCAGCAGCTTACGGGACAGCTCTTACAATGAGCAGTTCTTC; cdr3_aa: CASSLRDSSYNEQFF; d_call: TRBD1; v_call: TRBV7-9; clone_size: .; j_call: TRBJ2-1
cdr3_nt: TGTGCCAGCAGCTTAGGGACAGCAGGCGAGCAGTACTTC; cdr3_aa: CASSLGTAGEQYF; d_call: .; v_call: TRBV7-2; clone_size: many; j_call: TRBJ2-7
cdr3_nt: TGTGCCAGCAGCTTAGCCTTATCGGGGAACACTGAAGCTTTCTTT; cdr3_aa: CASSLALSGNTEAFF; d_call: .; v_call: TRBV7-2; clone_size: .; j_call: TRBJ1-1
cdr3_nt: TGTGCCAGCAGACCATCGGGAGGGGGAGACAATCAGCCCCAGCATTTT; cdr3_aa: CASRPSGGGDNQPQHF; d_call: .; v_call: TRBV27; clone_size: .; j_call: TRBJ1-5
cdr3_nt: TGTGCCACCAGTGACCCTTTAGGGGGATCCACTGAAGCTTTCTTT; cdr3_aa: CATSDPLGGSTEAFF; d_call: .; v_call: TRBV24-1; clone_size: .; j_call: TRBJ1-1
cdr3_nt: TGTGCCAGCAGCGTCGGGGGGGACTACTACGAGCAGTACTTC; cdr3_aa: CASSVGGDYYEQYF; d_call: TRBD2; v_call: TRBV7-9; clone_size: many; j_call: TRBJ2-7
cdr3_nt: TGTGCCAGCAGCGTAGGGTCGAACACTGAAGCTTTCTTT; cdr3_aa: CASSVGSNTEAFF; d_call: .; v_call: TRBV9; clone_size: .; j_call: TRBJ1-1
cdr3_nt: TGTGCCAGCAGCTTGTGGGGAACCAATCAGCCCCAGCATTTT; cdr3_aa: CASSLWGTNQPQHF; d_call: .; v_call: TRBV5-6; clone_size: .; j_call: TRBJ1-5
cdr3_nt: TGCAGTGCCGAATCGACAGGCAACAACTATGGCTACACCTTC; cdr3_aa: CSAESTGNNYGYTF; d_call: .; v_call: TRBV20-1; clone_size: .; j_call: TRBJ1-2
cdr3_nt: TGTGCCAGCAGCTTGGGACCGGTCTCCTACGAGCAGTACTTC; cdr3_aa: CASSLGPVSYEQYF; d_call: .; v_call: TRBV7-2; clone_size: few; j_call: TRBJ2-7
cdr3_nt: TGTGCCAGCAGCCCCCTGGACGACCCAATTGGTGAAAAACTGTTTTTT; cdr3_aa: CASSPLDDPIGEKLFF; d_call: .; v_call: TRBV28; clone_size: many; j_call: TRBJ1-4
cdr3_nt: TGCAGCGTCCGAGGGCCGGATGGAAACACCATATATTTT; cdr3_aa: CSVRGPDGNTIYF; d_call: .; v_call: TRBV29-1; clone_size: few; j_call: TRBJ1-3
cdr3_nt: TGTGCCAGCAGCCAAGGCGGGACAGGTTACTACGAGCAGTACTTC; cdr3_aa: CASSQGGTGYYEQYF; d_call: TRBD1; v_call: TRBV3-1; clone_size: .; j_call: TRBJ2-7
cdr3_nt: TGTGCCAGTACTGGGACAGGGCTGAACACTGAAGCTTTCTTT; cdr3_aa: CASTGTGLNTEAFF; d_call: TRBD1; v_call: TRBV19; clone_size: few; j_call: TRBJ1-1